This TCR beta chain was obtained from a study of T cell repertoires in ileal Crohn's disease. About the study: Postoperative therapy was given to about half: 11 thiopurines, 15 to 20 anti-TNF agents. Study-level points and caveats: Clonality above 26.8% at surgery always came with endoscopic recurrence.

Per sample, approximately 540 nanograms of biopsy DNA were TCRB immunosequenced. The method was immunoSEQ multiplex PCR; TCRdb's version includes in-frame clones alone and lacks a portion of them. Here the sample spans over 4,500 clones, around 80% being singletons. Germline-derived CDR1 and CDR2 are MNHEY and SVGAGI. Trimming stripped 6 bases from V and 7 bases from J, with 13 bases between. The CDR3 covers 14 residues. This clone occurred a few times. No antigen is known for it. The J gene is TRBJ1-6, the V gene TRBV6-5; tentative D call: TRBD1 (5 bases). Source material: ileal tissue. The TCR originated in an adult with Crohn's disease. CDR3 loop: CASRTRGINSPLHF. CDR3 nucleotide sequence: TGTGCCAGCAGGACCCGGGGGATCAATTCACCCCTCCACTTT.